Listed below are T cell receptor beta chains from one sample, sequenced in a study of radiation and T cells in renal cell carcinoma. TCRdb's copy holds only in-frame clones and misses some; the assay was immunoSEQ multiplex PCR. Here the sample spans around 75,000 clones, 82% being singletons. Sequences were derived from blood, sampled from a patient whose treatment included radiotherapy and nephrectomy. The receptors originated from a man aged 60 to 75 with renal cell carcinoma. Each CDR3 is given with its conserved first and last residue. Each record gives: clone size, D gene, CDR3 length, J gene, V gene, CDR3 DNA, CDR3 protein. A D gene is named only where the DNA matches it firmly. Size is omitted from some rows. Given values are once, few, many or a class for expanded clones.

abundance: NA
d_gene: TRBD2
len: 17
j_gene: TRBJ2-7
v_gene: TRBV7-2
CDR3nt: TGTGCCAGCAGCTTAGCGACTAGCGGGCTGAGTACCTACGAGCAGTACTTC
CDR3aa: CASSLATSGLSTYEQYF

abundance: NA
d_gene: NA
len: 16
j_gene: TRBJ2-1
v_gene: TRBV4-1
CDR3nt: TGCGCCAGCAGCCAAGGTCGACAGAGCTCCTACAATGAGCAGTTCTTC
CDR3aa: CASSQGRQSSYNEQFF

abundance: NA
d_gene: TRBD2
len: 17
j_gene: TRBJ2-7
v_gene: TRBV10-3
CDR3nt: TGTGCCATCAGTGAGTCGACTCGACTAGCGGCAGACTACGAGCAGTACTTC
CDR3aa: CAISESTRLAADYEQYF

abundance: NA
d_gene: TRBD2
len: 16
j_gene: TRBJ2-7
v_gene: TRBV5-4
CDR3nt: TGTGCCAGCAGAGAACTAGCGGGAGCTCCCTCCTACGAGCAGTACTTC
CDR3aa: CASRELAGAPSYEQYF

abundance: few
d_gene: NA
len: 13
j_gene: TRBJ2-1
v_gene: TRBV4-1
CDR3nt: TGCGCCAGCAGGGACGGGAGAAGGAATGAGCAGTTCTTC
CDR3aa: CASRDGRRNEQFF

abundance: NA
d_gene: TRBD1
len: 15
j_gene: TRBJ2-4
v_gene: TRBV6-6
CDR3nt: TGTGCCAGCAGTCCCCGGGACAGGGAAGGAAACATTCAGTACTTC
CDR3aa: CASSPRDREGNIQYF

abundance: NA
d_gene: NA
len: 13
j_gene: TRBJ2-2
v_gene: TRBV6-1
CDR3nt: TGTGCCAGCAGACAGGGGAACACCGGGGAGCTGTTTTTT
CDR3aa: CASRQGNTGELFF

abundance: once
d_gene: TRBD1
len: 14
j_gene: TRBJ1-4
v_gene: TRBV5-1
CDR3nt: TGCGCCAGCCGCGAGGGGGCACCTAATGAAAAACTGTTTTTT
CDR3aa: CASREGAPNEKLFF

abundance: NA
d_gene: TRBD1
len: 14
j_gene: TRBJ1-5
v_gene: TRBV10-3
CDR3nt: TGTGCCATCTGGACAGGGGCTGGCAATCAGCCCCAGCATTTT
CDR3aa: CAIWTGAGNQPQHF

abundance: NA
d_gene: NA
len: 15
j_gene: TRBJ2-2
v_gene: TRBV4-1
CDR3nt: TGCGCCAGCAGCCAGGGGAACAGGGACACCGGGGAGCTGTTTTTT
CDR3aa: CASSQGNRDTGELFF

abundance: NA
d_gene: NA
len: 15
j_gene: TRBJ2-3
v_gene: TRBV28
CDR3nt: TGTGCCAGCAGCCCACACAGGGTTCGGACAGATACGCAGTATTTT
CDR3aa: CASSPHRVRTDTQYF

abundance: NA
d_gene: NA
len: 16
j_gene: TRBJ2-5
v_gene: TRBV7-9
CDR3nt: TGTGCCAGCAGCTTGGGTTTTTGGGTGGAAGAGGAGACCCAGTACTTC
CDR3aa: CASSLGFWVEEETQYF

abundance: NA
d_gene: TRBD2
len: 14
j_gene: TRBJ2-7
v_gene: TRBV29-1
CDR3nt: TGCAGCGGCACGACTAGCGGGAGAACTGGCGAGCAGTACTTC
CDR3aa: CSGTTSGRTGEQYF

abundance: once
d_gene: NA
len: 14
j_gene: TRBJ2-5
v_gene: TRBV10-1
CDR3nt: TGCGCCAGCAGTGAGTCGTCCAGGGGCGAGACCCAGTACTTC
CDR3aa: CASSESSRGETQYF

abundance: NA
d_gene: TRBD2
len: 15
j_gene: TRBJ2-7
v_gene: TRBV28
CDR3nt: TGTGCCAGCAGTACGGGGGCGGGAGGTCGCTACGAGCAGTACTTC
CDR3aa: CASSTGAGGRYEQYF

abundance: once
d_gene: NA
len: 13
j_gene: TRBJ2-5
v_gene: TRBV10-3
CDR3nt: TGTGCCATCAGTGTGGGGGAAGGGGAGACCCAGTACTTC
CDR3aa: CAISVGEGETQYF

abundance: NA
d_gene: NA
len: 13
j_gene: TRBJ2-1
v_gene: TRBV5-1
CDR3nt: TGCGCCAGCAGCTTGGGGCGGGACAATGAGCAGTTCTTC
CDR3aa: CASSLGRDNEQFF

abundance: few
d_gene: NA
len: 14
j_gene: TRBJ1-1
v_gene: TRBV5-4
CDR3nt: TGTGCCAGCAGCTTGGTAGGGGCGAACACTGAAGCTTTCTTT
CDR3aa: CASSLVGANTEAFF

abundance: NA
d_gene: NA
len: 13
j_gene: TRBJ2-7
v_gene: TRBV7-3
CDR3nt: TGTGCCAGCAGCTTAAACCGGAATGACGAGCAGTACTTC
CDR3aa: CASSLNRNDEQYF

abundance: NA
d_gene: NA
len: 14
j_gene: TRBJ2-5
v_gene: TRBV5-4
CDR3nt: TGTGCCAGCAGCTTGGATCGGCGAGGAGAGACCCAGTACTTC
CDR3aa: CASSLDRRGETQYF

abundance: NA
d_gene: NA
len: 11
j_gene: TRBJ1-2
v_gene: TRBV5-1
CDR3nt: TGCGCCAGCAGCGCCCAGGGTGGCTACACCTTC
CDR3aa: CASSAQGGYTF

abundance: NA
d_gene: NA
len: 17
j_gene: TRBJ2-2
v_gene: TRBV7-9
CDR3nt: TGTGCCAGCAGCTTAAACGTTCTAGCCCCGAACACCGGGGAGCTGTTTTTT
CDR3aa: CASSLNVLAPNTGELFF

abundance: NA
d_gene: TRBD2
len: 16
j_gene: TRBJ2-3
v_gene: TRBV28
CDR3nt: TGTGCCAGCAGTTTATTGGTGTCTAGCGGAACAGATACGCAGTATTTT
CDR3aa: CASSLLVSSGTDTQYF

abundance: NA
d_gene: NA
len: 14
j_gene: TRBJ1-2
v_gene: TRBV7-2
CDR3nt: TGTGCCAGCAGCTTAGCGTGGACCGGGGGAGGCTACACCTTC
CDR3aa: CASSLAWTGGGYTF

abundance: NA
d_gene: TRBD1
len: 15
j_gene: TRBJ1-4
v_gene: TRBV14
CDR3nt: TGTGCCAGCAGCCAGACGAGGACAGGGGTTGAAAAACTGTTTTTT
CDR3aa: CASSQTRTGVEKLFF

abundance: NA
d_gene: TRBD1
len: 15
j_gene: TRBJ2-3
v_gene: TRBV5-1
CDR3nt: TGCGCCAGCAGCTTGGACAGGGGGTACACAGATACGCAGTATTTT
CDR3aa: CASSLDRGYTDTQYF

abundance: NA
d_gene: NA
len: 15
j_gene: TRBJ1-5
v_gene: TRBV19
CDR3nt: TGTGCCAGCGGTAGGGATGATTATAGCAATCAGCCCCAGCATTTT
CDR3aa: CASGRDDYSNQPQHF

abundance: NA
d_gene: NA
len: 15
j_gene: TRBJ2-5
v_gene: TRBV5-1
CDR3nt: TGCGCCAGCAGCAACCTGGAGGGCCCCCAAGAGACCCAGTACTTC
CDR3aa: CASSNLEGPQETQYF

abundance: NA
d_gene: TRBD1
len: 13
j_gene: TRBJ1-1
v_gene: TRBV19
CDR3nt: TGTGCCAGTAACGGACAGGGGCTAACTGAAGCTTTCTTT
CDR3aa: CASNGQGLTEAFF

abundance: NA
d_gene: NA
len: 17
j_gene: TRBJ2-2
v_gene: TRBV9
CDR3nt: TGTGCCAGCAGCGTCCCTAGCGCCTTCGCGAACACCGGGGAGCTGTTTTTT
CDR3aa: CASSVPSAFANTGELFF

abundance: NA
d_gene: NA
len: 12
j_gene: TRBJ2-5
v_gene: TRBV29-1
CDR3nt: TGCAGCGTCGGACATAACCAAGAGACCCAGTACTTC
CDR3aa: CSVGHNQETQYF

abundance: NA
d_gene: NA
len: 14
j_gene: TRBJ2-7
v_gene: TRBV4-1
CDR3nt: TGCGCCAGCAGCCAGGACGGCATCTCCTACGAGCAGTACTTC
CDR3aa: CASSQDGISYEQYF

abundance: NA
d_gene: NA
len: 13
j_gene: TRBJ2-7
v_gene: TRBV4-2
CDR3nt: TGTGCCAGCAGCCAAGAACAGGGCTACGAGCAGTACTTC
CDR3aa: CASSQEQGYEQYF

abundance: NA
d_gene: TRBD2
len: 14
j_gene: TRBJ2-7
v_gene: TRBV2
CDR3nt: TGTGCCAGCAGTCGGACTAGCGGGGGCTACGAGCAGTACTTC
CDR3aa: CASSRTSGGYEQYF

abundance: NA
d_gene: NA
len: 14
j_gene: TRBJ2-7
v_gene: TRBV5-1
CDR3nt: TGCGCCAGCAGCTTAATCCAAGGGACCTACGAGCAGTACTTC
CDR3aa: CASSLIQGTYEQYF

abundance: NA
d_gene: NA
len: 14
j_gene: TRBJ2-5
v_gene: TRBV10-1
CDR3nt: TGCGCCGGCAGTGACCCTAAGGACCAAGAGACCCAGTACTTC
CDR3aa: CAGSDPKDQETQYF

abundance: NA
d_gene: TRBD1
len: 14
j_gene: TRBJ2-3
v_gene: TRBV7-8
CDR3nt: TGTGCCAGCAGCCTGGACAGGGGCACAGATACGCAGTATTTT
CDR3aa: CASSLDRGTDTQYF

abundance: NA
d_gene: NA
len: 15
j_gene: TRBJ1-5
v_gene: TRBV5-8
CDR3nt: TGTGCCAGCAGCTTCCTAAGGGGTGCCAATCAGCCCCAGCATTTT
CDR3aa: CASSFLRGANQPQHF

abundance: NA
d_gene: NA
len: 19
j_gene: TRBJ1-4
v_gene: TRBV19
CDR3nt: TGTGCCAGTAGTATGGTTACGGTGGGGGGCGGCTCCGGCAATGAAAAACTGTTTTTT
CDR3aa: CASSMVTVGGGSGNEKLFF

abundance: NA
d_gene: NA
len: 16
j_gene: TRBJ2-2
v_gene: TRBV2
CDR3nt: TGTGCCAGCCACCTCTGGGCAGCGGCGAACACCGGGGAGCTGTTTTTT
CDR3aa: CASHLWAAANTGELFF

abundance: NA
d_gene: TRBD2
len: 13
j_gene: TRBJ2-7
v_gene: TRBV5-1
CDR3nt: TGCGCCAGCAGCACCAGCGGGACCTACGAGCAGTACTTC
CDR3aa: CASSTSGTYEQYF

abundance: NA
d_gene: TRBD1
len: 16
j_gene: TRBJ2-3
v_gene: TRBV5-1
CDR3nt: TGCGCCAGCAGCTTGAACAGGGGGCGAGGTACAGATACGCAGTATTTT
CDR3aa: CASSLNRGRGTDTQYF

abundance: NA
d_gene: NA
len: 14
j_gene: TRBJ2-3
v_gene: TRBV19
CDR3nt: TGTGCCAGTAGTAGTACAGGGGGGGTAGATACGCAGTATTTT
CDR3aa: CASSSTGGVDTQYF